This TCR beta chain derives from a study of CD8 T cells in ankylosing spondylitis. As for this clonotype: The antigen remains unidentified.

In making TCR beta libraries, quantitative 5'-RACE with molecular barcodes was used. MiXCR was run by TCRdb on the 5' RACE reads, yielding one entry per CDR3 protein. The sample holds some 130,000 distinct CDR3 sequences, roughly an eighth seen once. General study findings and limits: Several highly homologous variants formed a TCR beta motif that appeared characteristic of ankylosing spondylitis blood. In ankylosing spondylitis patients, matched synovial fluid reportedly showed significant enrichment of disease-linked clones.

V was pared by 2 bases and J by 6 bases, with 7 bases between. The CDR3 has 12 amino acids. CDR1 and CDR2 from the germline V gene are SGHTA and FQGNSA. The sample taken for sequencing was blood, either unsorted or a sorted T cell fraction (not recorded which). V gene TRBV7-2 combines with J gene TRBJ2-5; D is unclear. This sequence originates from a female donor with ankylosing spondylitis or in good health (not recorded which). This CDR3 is CASSLSWKTQYF. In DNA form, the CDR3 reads TGTGCCAGCAGCTTATCGTGGAAGACCCAGTACTTC.